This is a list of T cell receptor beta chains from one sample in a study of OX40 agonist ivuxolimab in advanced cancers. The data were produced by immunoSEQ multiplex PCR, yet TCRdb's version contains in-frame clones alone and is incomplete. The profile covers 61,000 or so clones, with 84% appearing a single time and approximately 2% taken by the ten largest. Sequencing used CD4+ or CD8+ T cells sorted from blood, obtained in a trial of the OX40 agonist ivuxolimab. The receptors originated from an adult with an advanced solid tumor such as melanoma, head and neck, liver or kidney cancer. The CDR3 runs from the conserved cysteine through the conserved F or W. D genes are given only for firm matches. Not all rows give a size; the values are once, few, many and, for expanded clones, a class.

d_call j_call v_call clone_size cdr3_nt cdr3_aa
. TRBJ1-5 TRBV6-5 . TGTGCCAGCAGCCGAGGGAGCAATCAGCCCCAGCATTTT CASSRGSNQPQHF
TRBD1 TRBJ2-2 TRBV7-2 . TGTGCCAGCAGTCCCCCGGGACAGGGGAACACCGGGGAGCTGTTTTTT CASSPPGQGNTGELFF
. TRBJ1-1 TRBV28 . TGTGCCAGCAGTTTACCCACGGACACTGAAGCTTTCTTT CASSLPTDTEAFF
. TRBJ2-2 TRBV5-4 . TGTGCCAGCAGCCCCCGTCGGGGCGGTCCGAACACCGGGGAGCTGTTTTTT CASSPRRGGPNTGELFF
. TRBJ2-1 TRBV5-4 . TGTGCCAGCAGCTTGGGTGCGGGGGCGCCTTACAATGAGCAGTTCTTC CASSLGAGAPYNEQFF
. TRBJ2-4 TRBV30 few TGTGCCTGGAGTGTATGGGACTCGGCCAAAAACATTCAGTACTTC CAWSVWDSAKNIQYF
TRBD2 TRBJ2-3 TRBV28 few TGTGCCAGCAGCCCCCCAGGACTAGCGGGAGTTGGCACGCAGTATTTT CASSPPGLAGVGTQYF
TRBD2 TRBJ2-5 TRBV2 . TGTGCCAGCAGTCTAGCGGGAGTTGACGAGACCCAGTACTTC CASSLAGVDETQYF
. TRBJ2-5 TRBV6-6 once TGTGCCAGCAGTTACTCGAGGGGAGTCCAAGAGACCCAGTACTTC CASSYSRGVQETQYF
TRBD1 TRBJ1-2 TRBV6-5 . TGTGCCAGCAGCCGACAGGGTTCTTTGAATGGCTACACCTTC CASSRQGSLNGYTF
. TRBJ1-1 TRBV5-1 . TGCGCCAGCAGCTTGGCCCGGGGTGCCACTGAAGCTTTCTTT CASSLARGATEAFF
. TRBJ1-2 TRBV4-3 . TGCGCCAGCAGCCAAGATCTAACAGGCGGCTACACCTTC CASSQDLTGGYTF
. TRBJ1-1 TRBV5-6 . TGTGCCAGCAGCTTCTTCCGACAACCAGAAGCTTTCTTT CASSFFRQPEAFF
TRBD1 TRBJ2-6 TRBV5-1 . TGCGCCAGCCGCTCCGGGACAGGGCTCGTCCTGACTTTC CASRSGTGLVLTF
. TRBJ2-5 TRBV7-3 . TGTGCCAGCAGCCCATCGGCAGCGGAAGAGACCCAGTACTTC CASSPSAAEETQYF
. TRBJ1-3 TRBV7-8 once TGTGCCAGCAGCTCCCAACCCGGAAACACCATATATTTT CASSSQPGNTIYF